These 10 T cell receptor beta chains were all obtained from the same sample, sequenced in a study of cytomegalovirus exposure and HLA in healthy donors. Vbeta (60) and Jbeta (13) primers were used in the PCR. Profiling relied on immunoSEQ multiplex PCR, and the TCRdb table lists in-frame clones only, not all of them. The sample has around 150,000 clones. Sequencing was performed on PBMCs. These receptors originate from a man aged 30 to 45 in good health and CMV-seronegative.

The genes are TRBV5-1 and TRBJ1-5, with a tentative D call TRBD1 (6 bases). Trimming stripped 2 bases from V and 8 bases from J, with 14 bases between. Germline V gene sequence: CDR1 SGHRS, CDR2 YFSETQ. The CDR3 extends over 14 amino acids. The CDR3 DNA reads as TGCGCCAGCAGCTTTACAGGGATGTGGGAGCCCCAGCATTTT. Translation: CASSFTGMWEPQHF. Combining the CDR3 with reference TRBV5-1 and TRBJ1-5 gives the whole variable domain KAGVTQTPRYLIKTRGQQVTLSCSPISGHRSVSWYQQTPGQGLQFLFEYFSETQRNKGNFPGRFSGRQFSNSRSEMNVSTLELGDSALYLCASSFTGMWEPQHFGDGTRLSIL.

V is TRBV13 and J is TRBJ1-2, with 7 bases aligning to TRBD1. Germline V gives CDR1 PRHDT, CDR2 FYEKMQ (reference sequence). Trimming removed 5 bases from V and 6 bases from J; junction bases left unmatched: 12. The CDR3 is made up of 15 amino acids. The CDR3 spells CASSREPQGKHGYTF. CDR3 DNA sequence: TGTGCCAGCAGCAGGGAACCACAGGGGAAACATGGCTACACCTTC. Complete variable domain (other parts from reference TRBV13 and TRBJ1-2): AAGVIQSPRHLIKEKRETATLKCYPIPRHDTVYWYQQGPGQDPQFLISFYEKMQSDKGSIPDRFSAQQFSDYHSELNMSSLELGDSALYFCASSREPQGKHGYTFGSGTRLTVV.

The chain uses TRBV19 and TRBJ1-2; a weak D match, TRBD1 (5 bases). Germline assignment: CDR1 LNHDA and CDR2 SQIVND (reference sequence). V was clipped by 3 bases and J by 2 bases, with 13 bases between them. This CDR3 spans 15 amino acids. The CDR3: CASSMSQGTNYGYTF. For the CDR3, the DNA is TGTGCCAGTAGTATGAGTCAGGGAACCAACTATGGCTACACCTTC.

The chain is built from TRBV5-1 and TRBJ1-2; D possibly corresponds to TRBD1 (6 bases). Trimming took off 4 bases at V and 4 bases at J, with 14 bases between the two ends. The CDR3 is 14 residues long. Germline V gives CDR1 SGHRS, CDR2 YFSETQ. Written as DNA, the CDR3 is TGCGCCAGCAGCACAAGGGGGAGTCGCTATGGCTACACCTTC. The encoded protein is CASSTRGSRYGYTF.

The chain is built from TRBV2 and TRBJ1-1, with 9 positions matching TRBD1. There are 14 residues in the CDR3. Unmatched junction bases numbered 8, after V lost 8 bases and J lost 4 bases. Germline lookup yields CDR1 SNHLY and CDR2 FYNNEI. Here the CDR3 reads CASSVDRGGTEAFF. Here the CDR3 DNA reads TGTGCCAGCTCGGTGGACAGGGGCGGCACTGAAGCTTTCTTT.

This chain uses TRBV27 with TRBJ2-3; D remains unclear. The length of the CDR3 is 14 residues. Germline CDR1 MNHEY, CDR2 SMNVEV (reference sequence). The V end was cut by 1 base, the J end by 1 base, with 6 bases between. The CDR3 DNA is TGTGCCAGCAGTTTATACCAGGGCACAGATACGCAGTATTTT. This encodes CASSLYQGTDTQYF.

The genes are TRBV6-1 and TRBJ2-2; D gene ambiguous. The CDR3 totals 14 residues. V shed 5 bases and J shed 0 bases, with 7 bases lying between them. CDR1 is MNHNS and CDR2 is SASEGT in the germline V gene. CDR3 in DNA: TGTGCCAGCAGTCCTAAGACGAACACCGGGGAGCTGTTTTTT. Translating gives CASSPKTNTGELFF.

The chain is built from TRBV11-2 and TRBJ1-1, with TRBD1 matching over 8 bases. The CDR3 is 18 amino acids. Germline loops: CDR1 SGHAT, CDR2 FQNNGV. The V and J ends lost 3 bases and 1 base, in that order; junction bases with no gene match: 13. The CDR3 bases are TGTGCCAGCAGCTTGAGGCGGGGGATTGGACAGGGGAACACTGAAGCTTTCTTT. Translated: CASSLRRGIGQGNTEAFF.

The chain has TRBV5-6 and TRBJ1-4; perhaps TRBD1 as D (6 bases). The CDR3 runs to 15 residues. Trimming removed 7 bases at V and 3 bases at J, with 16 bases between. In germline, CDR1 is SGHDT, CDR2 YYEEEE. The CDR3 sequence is CASSGQSVSNEKLFF. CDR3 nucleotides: TGTGCCAGCTCAGGACAGTCAGTATCTAATGAAAAACTGTTTTTT.

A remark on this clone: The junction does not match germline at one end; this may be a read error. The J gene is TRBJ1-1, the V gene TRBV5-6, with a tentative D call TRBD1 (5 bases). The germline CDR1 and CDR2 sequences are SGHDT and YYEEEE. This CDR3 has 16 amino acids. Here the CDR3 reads CVSSFTPGQMNTEAFF. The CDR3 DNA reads TGTGTCAGCAGCTTTACCCCAGGGCAGATGAACACTGAAGCTTTCTTT.